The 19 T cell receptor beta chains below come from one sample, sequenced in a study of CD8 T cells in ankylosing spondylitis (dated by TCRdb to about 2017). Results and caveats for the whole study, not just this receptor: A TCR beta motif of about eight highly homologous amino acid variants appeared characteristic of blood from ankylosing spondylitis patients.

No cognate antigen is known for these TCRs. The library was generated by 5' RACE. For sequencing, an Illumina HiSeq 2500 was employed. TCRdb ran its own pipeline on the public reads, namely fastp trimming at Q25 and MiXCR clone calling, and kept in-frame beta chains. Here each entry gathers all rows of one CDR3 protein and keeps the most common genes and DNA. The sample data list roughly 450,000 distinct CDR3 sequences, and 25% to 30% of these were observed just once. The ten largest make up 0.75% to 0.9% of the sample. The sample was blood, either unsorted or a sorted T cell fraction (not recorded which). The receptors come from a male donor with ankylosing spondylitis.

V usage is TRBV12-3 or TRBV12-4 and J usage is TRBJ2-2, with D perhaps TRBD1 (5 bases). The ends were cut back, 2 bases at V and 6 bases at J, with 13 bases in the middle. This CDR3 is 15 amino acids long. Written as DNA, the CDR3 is TGTGCCAGCAGTTTATCTCCAGGGAAAGCCGGGGAGCTGTTTTTT. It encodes CASSLSPGKAGELFF.

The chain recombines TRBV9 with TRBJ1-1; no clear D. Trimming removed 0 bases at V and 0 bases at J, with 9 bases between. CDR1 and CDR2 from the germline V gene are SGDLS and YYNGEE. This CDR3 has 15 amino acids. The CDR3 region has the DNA TGTGCCAGCAGCGTAGAACCGGCCCTGAACACTGAAGCTTTCTTT. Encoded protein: CASSVEPALNTEAFF.

This CDR3 reads CASSLGAGRIEAFF. For the CDR3, the DNA is TGCGCCAGCAGCTTGGGAGCCGGGAGGATTGAAGCTTTCTTT. This chain joins TRBV5-1 and TRBJ1-1; D is undetermined. The V gene lost 0 bases and the J gene lost 7 bases, with 13 bases spanning the gap. The length of the CDR3 is 14 residues. Germline CDR1 SGHRS, CDR2 YFSETQ. Complete variable domain (other parts from reference TRBV5-1 and TRBJ1-1): KAGVTQTPRYLIKTRGQQVTLSCSPISGHRSVSWYQQTPGQGLQFLFEYFSETQRNKGNFPGRFSGRQFSNSRSEMNVSTLELGDSALYLCASSLGAGRIEAFFGQGTRLTVV.

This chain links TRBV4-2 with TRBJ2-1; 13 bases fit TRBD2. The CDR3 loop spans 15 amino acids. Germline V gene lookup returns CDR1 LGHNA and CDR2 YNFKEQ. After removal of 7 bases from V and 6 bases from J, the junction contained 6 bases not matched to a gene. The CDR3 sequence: CASNPGLAGINEQFF. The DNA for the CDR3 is TGTGCCAGCAACCCGGGACTAGCGGGGATCAATGAGCAGTTCTTC.

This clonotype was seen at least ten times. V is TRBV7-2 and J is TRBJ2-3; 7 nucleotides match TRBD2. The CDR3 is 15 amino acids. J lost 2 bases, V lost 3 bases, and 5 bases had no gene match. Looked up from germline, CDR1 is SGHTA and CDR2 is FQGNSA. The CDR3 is CASSFSSGHTDTQYF. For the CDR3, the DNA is TGTGCCAGCAGCTTTTCTAGCGGCCACACAGATACGCAGTATTTT.

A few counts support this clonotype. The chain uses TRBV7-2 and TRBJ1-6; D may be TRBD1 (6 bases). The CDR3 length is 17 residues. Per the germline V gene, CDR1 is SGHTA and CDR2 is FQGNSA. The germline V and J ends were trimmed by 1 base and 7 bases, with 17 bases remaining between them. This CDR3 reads CASSLGGGGGLNSPLHF. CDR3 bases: TGTGCCAGCAGCTTAGGAGGGGGGGGCGGTCTGAATTCACCCCTCCACTTT.

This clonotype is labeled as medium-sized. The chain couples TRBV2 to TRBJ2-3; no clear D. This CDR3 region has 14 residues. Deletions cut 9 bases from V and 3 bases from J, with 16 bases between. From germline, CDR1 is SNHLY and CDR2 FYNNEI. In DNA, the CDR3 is TGTGCCAGTAGCCGGGTCTGGGGAACAGATACGCAGTATTTT. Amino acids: CASSRVWGTDTQYF.

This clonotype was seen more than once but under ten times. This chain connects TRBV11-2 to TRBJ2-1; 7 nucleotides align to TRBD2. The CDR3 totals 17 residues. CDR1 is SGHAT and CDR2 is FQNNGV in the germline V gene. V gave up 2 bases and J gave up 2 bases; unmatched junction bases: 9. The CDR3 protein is CASSLLLGGSTYNEQFF. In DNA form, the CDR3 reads TGTGCCAGCAGCTTATTACTTGGCGGGAGTACCTACAATGAGCAGTTCTTC.

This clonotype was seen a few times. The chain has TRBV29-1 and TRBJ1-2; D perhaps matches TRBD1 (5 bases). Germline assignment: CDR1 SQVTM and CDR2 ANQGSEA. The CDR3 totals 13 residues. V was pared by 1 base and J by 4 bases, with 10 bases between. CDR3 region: CSVEVTGLYGYTF. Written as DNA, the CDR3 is TGCAGCGTTGAAGTGACGGGGCTCTATGGCTACACCTTC. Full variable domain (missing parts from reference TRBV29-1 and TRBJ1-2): SAVISQKPSRDICQRGTSLTIQCQVDSQVTMMFWYRQQPGQSLTLIATANQGSEATYESGFVIDKFPISRPNLTFSTLTVSNMSPEDSSIYLCSVEVTGLYGYTFGSGTRLTVV.

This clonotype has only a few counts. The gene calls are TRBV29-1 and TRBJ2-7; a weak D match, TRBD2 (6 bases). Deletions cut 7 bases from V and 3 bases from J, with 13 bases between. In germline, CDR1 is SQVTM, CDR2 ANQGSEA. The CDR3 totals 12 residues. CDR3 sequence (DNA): TGCAGCGCCCGGGACTCGCACTACGAGCAGTACTTC. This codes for CSARDSHYEQYF.

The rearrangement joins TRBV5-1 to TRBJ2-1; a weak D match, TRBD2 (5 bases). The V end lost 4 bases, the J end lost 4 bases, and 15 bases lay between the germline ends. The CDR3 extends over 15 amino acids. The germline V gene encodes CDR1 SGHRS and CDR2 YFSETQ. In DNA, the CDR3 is TGCGCCAGCAGCCCCCAGCGGCCCGGTTACAATGAGCAGTTCTTC. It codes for CASSPQRPGYNEQFF.

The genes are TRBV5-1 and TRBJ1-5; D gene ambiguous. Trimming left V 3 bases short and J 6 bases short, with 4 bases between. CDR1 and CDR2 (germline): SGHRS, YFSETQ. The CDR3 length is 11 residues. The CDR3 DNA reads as TGCGCCAGCAGCTCTGTTCAGCCCCAGCATTTT. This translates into CASSSVQPQHF. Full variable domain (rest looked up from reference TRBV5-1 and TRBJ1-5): KAGVTQTPRYLIKTRGQQVTLSCSPISGHRSVSWYQQTPGQGLQFLFEYFSETQRNKGNFPGRFSGRQFSNSRSEMNVSTLELGDSALYLCASSSVQPQHFGDGTRLSIL.

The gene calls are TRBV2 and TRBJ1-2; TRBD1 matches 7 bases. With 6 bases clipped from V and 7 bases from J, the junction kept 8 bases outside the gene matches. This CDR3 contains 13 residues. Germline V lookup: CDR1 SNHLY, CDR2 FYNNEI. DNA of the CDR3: TGTGCCAGCAGGGCGACAGGGACGGGTGGCTACACCTTC. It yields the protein CASRATGTGGYTF. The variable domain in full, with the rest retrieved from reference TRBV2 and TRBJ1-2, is EPEVTQTPSHQVTQMGQEVILRCVPISNHLYFYWYRQILGQKVEFLVSFYNNEISEKSEIFDDQFSVERPDGSNFTLKIRSTKLEDSAMYFCASRATGTGGYTFGSGTRLTVV.

CDR3 loop: CASSLGYEETQYF. The CDR3 DNA is TGTGCCAGCAGCTTAGGTTACGAGGAGACCCAGTACTTC. J is TRBJ2-5 and V is TRBV7-7; D remains unclear. Trimming took off 1 base at V and 5 bases at J, with 8 bases between the two ends. This CDR3 has 13 residues. In germline, CDR1 is SSHAT, CDR2 FNYEAQ (reference sequence).

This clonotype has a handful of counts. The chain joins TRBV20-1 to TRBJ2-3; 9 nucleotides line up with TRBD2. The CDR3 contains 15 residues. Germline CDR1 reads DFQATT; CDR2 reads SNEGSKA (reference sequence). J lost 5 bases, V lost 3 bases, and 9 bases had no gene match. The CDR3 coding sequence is TGCAGTGCTAGGATTCCTAGCGGGAAGGTAGATACGCAGTATTTT. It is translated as CSARIPSGKVDTQYF.

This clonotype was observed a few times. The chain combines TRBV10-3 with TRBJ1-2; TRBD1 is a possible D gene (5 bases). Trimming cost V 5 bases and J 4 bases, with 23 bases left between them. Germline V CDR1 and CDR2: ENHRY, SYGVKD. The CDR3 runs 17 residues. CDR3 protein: CAISPLGQGRLSYGYTF. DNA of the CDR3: TGTGCCATCAGTCCTCTCGGGCAGGGTCGGCTTAGCTATGGCTACACCTTC.

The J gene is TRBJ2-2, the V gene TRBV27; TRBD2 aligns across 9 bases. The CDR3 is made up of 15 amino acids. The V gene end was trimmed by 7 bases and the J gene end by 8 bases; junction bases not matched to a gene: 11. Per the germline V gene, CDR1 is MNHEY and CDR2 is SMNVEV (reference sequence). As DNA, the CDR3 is TGTGCCAGCAAGATGGCGCTAGCGGGATTTGGGGAGCTGTTTTTT. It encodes CASKMALAGFGELFF.

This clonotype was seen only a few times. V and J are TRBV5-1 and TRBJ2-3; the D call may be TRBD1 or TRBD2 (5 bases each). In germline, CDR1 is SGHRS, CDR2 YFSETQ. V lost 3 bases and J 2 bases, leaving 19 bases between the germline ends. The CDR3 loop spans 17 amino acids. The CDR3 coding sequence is TGCGCCAGCAGCTGGGGGATAACAGAACGACTCACAGATACGCAGTATTTT. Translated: CASSWGITERLTDTQYF.

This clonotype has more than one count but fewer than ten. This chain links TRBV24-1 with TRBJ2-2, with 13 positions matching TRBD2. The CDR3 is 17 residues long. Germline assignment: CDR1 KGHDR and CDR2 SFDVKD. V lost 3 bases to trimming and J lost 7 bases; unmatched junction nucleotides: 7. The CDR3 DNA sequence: TGTGCCACCAGTGATCTCGGACTAGCGGGAGAGCACGGGGAGCTGTTTTTT. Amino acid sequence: CATSDLGLAGEHGELFF.